These 16 T cell receptor beta chains originate from one sample sequenced in a study of shared clonotypes between healthy human individuals. Clones were read by immunoSEQ multiplex PCR, and TCRdb kept only the in-frame ones, dropping some. The sample consists of millions of clones, around 95% of them appearing once. The sample taken for sequencing was naive CD4+ T cells sorted from blood. Subset described: CD45RA+ positively selected. The receptors shown here come from a man younger than 35 in good health.

The chain couples TRBV7-2 to TRBJ2-7; D may correspond to TRBD1 or TRBD2 (5 bases each). Germline values: CDR1 SGHTA, CDR2 FQGNSA. The CDR3 has 15 residues. Between the trimmed V and J ends, which lost 1 base and 0 bases, there was a span of 10 bases. This CDR3 reads CASSLGGNPSYEQYF. DNA for the CDR3: TGTGCCAGCAGCTTAGGGGGGAACCCCTCCTACGAGCAGTACTTC.

This rearrangement joins TRBV10-3 to TRBJ2-3; 7 bases align to TRBD1. J gave up 4 bases and V 3 bases, and 13 bases lay outside the gene matches. This CDR3 region has 17 residues. Germline loops: CDR1 ENHRY, CDR2 SYGVKD. CDR3 loop: CAISDLDPKGAPDTQYF. DNA for the CDR3: TGTGCCATCAGTGACCTCGACCCCAAGGGGGCCCCAGATACGCAGTATTTT.

The V and J genes are TRBV7-9 and TRBJ2-5, with 7 bases that match TRBD2. The germline gives CDR1 SEHNR, CDR2 FQNEAQ (reference sequence). V lost 5 bases to trimming and J lost 0 bases; unmatched junction nucleotides: 9. The CDR3 is 16 residues long. CDR3: CASSIPVGGYQETQYF. CDR3 bases: TGTGCCAGCAGCATCCCGGTGGGGGGGTACCAAGAGACCCAGTACTTC.

The chain uses TRBV5-6 and TRBJ1-1; D uncertain. This CDR3 is built from 15 residues. V was pared by 2 bases and J by 0 bases, with 11 bases between. Germline V gene sequence: CDR1 SGHDT, CDR2 YYEEEE. In nucleotides, the CDR3 is TGTGCCAGCAGCTTAGAGCAGCTCATGAACACTGAAGCTTTCTTT. This encodes CASSLEQLMNTEAFF.

This sequence joins TRBV5-1 and TRBJ2-3, with 7 positions matching TRBD2. V trimming: 6 bases; J trimming: 6 bases; junction bases outside the gene matches: 10. The germline V gene encodes CDR1 SGHRS and CDR2 YFSETQ. CDR3 length equals 14 residues. CDR3 in amino acids: CASTPPGGSDTQYF. CDR3 coding DNA: TGCGCCAGCACCCCCCCGGGGGGATCCGATACGCAGTATTTT.

The genes are TRBV4-3 and TRBJ1-5; 8 bases agree with TRBD1. The CDR3 length is 16 residues. The germline CDR1 and CDR2 sequences are LGHNA and YSLEER. The J segment lost 3 bases and the V segment lost 1 base, leaving 5 bases of the junction unmatched. The CDR3 DNA follows: TGCGCCAGCAGCCAAGCTGCAGGGGGCAACAATCAGCCCCAGCATTTT. Its protein is CASSQAAGGNNQPQHF.

This chain joins TRBV4-1 and TRBJ1-5, with 7 bases identical to TRBD1. The CDR3 is 13 residues long. J lost 7 bases, V lost 4 bases, and 4 bases had no gene match. The V gene's germline CDR1 is MGHRA and CDR2 YSYEKL. The CDR3 protein is CASSRSDRQPQHF. The CDR3 DNA is TGCGCCAGCAGCCGATCGGACAGGCAGCCCCAGCATTTT.

This chain uses TRBV19 with TRBJ1-4; TRBD1 might be the D (5 bases). CDR3 length: 14 residues. The ends were cut back, 5 bases at V and 2 bases at J, with 9 bases in the middle. Germline CDR1 is LNHDA and CDR2 is SQIVND (reference sequence). Here the CDR3 reads CASSQTVTNEKLFF. DNA of the CDR3: TGTGCCAGTAGTCAGACAGTCACTAATGAAAAACTGTTTTTT. The variable domain in full, completed from reference TRBV19 and TRBJ1-4, reads DGGITQSPKYLFRKEGQNVTLSCEQNLNHDAMYWYRQDPGQGLRLIYYSQIVNDFQKGDIAEGYSVSREKKESFPLTVTSAQKNPTAFYLCASSQTVTNEKLFFGSGTQLSVL.

A remark on this clone: Other DNA sequences of this sample code for an identical CDR3. The rearrangement links TRBV27 to TRBJ1-1, with D hard to call. The CDR3 is 13 amino acids. Germline loops: CDR1 MNHEY, CDR2 SMNVEV (reference sequence). The ends were cut back, 3 bases at V and 3 bases at J, with 8 bases in the middle. The CDR3 reads CASSFREDTEAFF. The CDR3 bases are TGTGCCAGCAGTTTTCGGGAGGACACTGAAGCTTTCTTT.

This chain uses TRBV6-1 with TRBJ1-6; D is perhaps TRBD1 (5 bases). V was cut by 2 bases and J by 5 bases, with 10 bases left in between. This CDR3 comprises 15 residues. The V gene's germline CDR1 is MNHNS and CDR2 SASEGT. The CDR3: CASSEIGANNSPLHF. The CDR3 DNA reads TGTGCCAGCAGTGAAATCGGGGCCAATAATTCACCCCTCCACTTT.

The CDR3 DNA reads as TGTGCCAGCTCACCGGATACAGGGTTTGGCTACACCTTC. Encoded protein: CASSPDTGFGYTF. The chain couples TRBV18 to TRBJ1-2; maybe TRBD1 (6 bases). The V gene lost 3 bases and the J gene lost 7 bases, with 12 bases spanning the gap. CDR1 is KGHSH and CDR2 is LQKENI in the germline V gene. The CDR3 is 13 amino acids. The whole variable domain, remainder taken from reference TRBV18 and TRBJ1-2, is NAGVMQNPRHLVRRRGQEARLRCSPMKGHSHVYWYRQLPEEGLKFMVYLQKENIIDESGMPKERFSAEFPKEGPSILRIQQVVRGDSAAYFCASSPDTGFGYTFGSGTRLTVV.

This sequence joins TRBV28 and TRBJ1-5; 7 bases align to TRBD1. The CDR3 loop spans 14 amino acids. Germline V gene lookup returns CDR1 MDHEN and CDR2 SYDVKM. V lost 6 bases to trimming and J lost 7 bases; unmatched junction nucleotides: 9. This chain's CDR3 is CASRQGGSAQPQHF. For the CDR3, the DNA is TGTGCCAGCAGACAAGGGGGCTCGGCACAGCCCCAGCATTTT.

Details on this clone: The junction does not match germline at one end; this may be a read error. The chain carries TRBV7-7 and TRBJ2-5; 9 bases are a match to TRBD2. CDR3 size: 19 residues. Germline V CDR1 and CDR2: SSHAT, FNYEAQ (reference sequence). CDR3 sequence: CASSLAVWRSGGLQETQYF. The CDR3 DNA is TGTGCTAGCAGCTTAGCGGTGTGGAGGAGCGGGGGGCTACAAGAGACCCAGTACTTC.

The rearrangement uses TRBV6-1 and TRBJ1-3, with D perhaps TRBD1 (5 bases). V lost 4 bases and J lost 2, with 15 bases in between. The CDR3 has 16 residues. CDR1 is MNHNS and CDR2 is SASEGT in the germline V gene. DNA for the CDR3: TGTGCCAGCAGTGCCGAGAGAAGGGGAGCTGGAAACACCATATATTTT. Its protein product is CASSAERRGAGNTIYF.

This chain links TRBV2 with TRBJ2-1; 10 bases map to TRBD2. This CDR3 comprises 18 residues. CDR1 and CDR2 from the germline V gene are SNHLY and FYNNEI. Trimming cost V 1 base and J 4 bases; bases outside gene matches: 10. Here the CDR3 reads CASSEEWRWTSGYNEQFF. CDR3 bases: TGTGCCAGCAGTGAAGAGTGGCGTTGGACTAGCGGTTACAATGAGCAGTTCTTC. The full variable domain, its missing parts supplied by reference TRBV2 and TRBJ2-1, is EPEVTQTPSHQVTQMGQEVILRCVPISNHLYFYWYRQILGQKVEFLVSFYNNEISEKSEIFDDQFSVERPDGSNFTLKIRSTKLEDSAMYFCASSEEWRWTSGYNEQFFGPGTRLTVL.

This chain uses TRBV4-2 with TRBJ1-4; tentatively, D is TRBD1 (6 bases). The germline V gene has CDR1 LGHNA and CDR2 YNFKEQ. The CDR3 totals 15 residues. Between the trimmed V and J ends, which lost 1 base and 8 bases, there was a span of 14 bases. CDR3 nucleotides: TGTGCCAGCAGCCAAGGGGAGAGGGGGGGCGAAAAACTGTTTTTT. This encodes CASSQGERGGEKLFF.